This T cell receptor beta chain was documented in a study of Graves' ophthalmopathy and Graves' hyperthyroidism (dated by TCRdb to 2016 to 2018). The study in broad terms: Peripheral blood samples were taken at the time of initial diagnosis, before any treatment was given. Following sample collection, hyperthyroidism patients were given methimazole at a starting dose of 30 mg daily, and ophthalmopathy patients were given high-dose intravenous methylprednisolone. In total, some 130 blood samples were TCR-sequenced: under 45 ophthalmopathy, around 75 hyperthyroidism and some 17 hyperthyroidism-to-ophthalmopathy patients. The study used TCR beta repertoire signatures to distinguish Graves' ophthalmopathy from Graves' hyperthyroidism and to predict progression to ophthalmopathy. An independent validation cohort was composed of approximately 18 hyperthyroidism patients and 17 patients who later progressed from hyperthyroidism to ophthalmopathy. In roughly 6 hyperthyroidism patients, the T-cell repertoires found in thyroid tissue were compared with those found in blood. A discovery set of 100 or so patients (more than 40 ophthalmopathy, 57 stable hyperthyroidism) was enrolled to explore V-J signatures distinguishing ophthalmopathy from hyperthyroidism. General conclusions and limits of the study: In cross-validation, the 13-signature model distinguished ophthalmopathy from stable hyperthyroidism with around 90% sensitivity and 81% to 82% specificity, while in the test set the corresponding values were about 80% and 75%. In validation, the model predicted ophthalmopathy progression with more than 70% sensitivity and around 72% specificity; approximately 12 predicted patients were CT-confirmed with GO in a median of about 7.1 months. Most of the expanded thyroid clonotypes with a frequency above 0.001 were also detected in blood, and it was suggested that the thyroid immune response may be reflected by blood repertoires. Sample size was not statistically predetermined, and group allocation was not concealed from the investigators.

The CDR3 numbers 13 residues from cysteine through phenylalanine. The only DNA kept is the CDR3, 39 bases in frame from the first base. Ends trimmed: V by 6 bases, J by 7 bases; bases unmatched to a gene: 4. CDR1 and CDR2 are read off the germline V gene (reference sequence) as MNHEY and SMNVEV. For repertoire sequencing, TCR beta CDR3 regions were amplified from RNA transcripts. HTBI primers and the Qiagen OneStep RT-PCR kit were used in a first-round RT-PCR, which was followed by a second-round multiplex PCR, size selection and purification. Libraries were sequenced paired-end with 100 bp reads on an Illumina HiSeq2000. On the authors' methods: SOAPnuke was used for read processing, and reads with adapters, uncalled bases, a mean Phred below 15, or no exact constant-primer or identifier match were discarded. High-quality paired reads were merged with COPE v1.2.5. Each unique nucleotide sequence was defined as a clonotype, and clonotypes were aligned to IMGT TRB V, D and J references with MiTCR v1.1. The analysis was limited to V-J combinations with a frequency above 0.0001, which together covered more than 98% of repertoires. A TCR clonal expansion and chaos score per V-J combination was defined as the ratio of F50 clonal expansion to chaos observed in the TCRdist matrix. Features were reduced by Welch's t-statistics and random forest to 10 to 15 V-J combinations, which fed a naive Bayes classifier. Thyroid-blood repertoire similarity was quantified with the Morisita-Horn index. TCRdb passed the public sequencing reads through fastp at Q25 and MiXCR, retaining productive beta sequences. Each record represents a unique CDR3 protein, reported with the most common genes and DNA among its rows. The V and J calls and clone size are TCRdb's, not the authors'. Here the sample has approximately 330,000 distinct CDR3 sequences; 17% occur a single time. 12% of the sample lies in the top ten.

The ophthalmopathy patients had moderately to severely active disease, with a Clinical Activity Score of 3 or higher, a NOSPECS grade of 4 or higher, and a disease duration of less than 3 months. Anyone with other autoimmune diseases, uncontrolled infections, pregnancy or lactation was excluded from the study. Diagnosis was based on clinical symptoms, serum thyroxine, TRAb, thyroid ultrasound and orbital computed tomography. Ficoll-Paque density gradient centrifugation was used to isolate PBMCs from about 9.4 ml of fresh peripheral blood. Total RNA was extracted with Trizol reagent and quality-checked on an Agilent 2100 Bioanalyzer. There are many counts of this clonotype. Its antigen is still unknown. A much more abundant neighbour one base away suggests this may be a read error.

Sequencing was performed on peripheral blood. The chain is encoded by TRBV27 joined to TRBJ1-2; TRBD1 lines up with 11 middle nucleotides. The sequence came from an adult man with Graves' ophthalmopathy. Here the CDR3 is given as CASSTGTGGGYTF. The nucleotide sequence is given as TGTGCCAGCAGCACCGGGACAGGGGGTGGCTACACCTTC.